The 25 T cell receptor beta chains listed next were all sequenced from one sample in a study of cytomegalovirus exposure and HLA in healthy donors. PCR was performed using 60 Vbeta and 13 Jbeta primers. The data were produced by immunoSEQ multiplex PCR, yet TCRdb's version contains in-frame clones alone and is incomplete. The data contain roughly 200,000 clones, 70% to 90% of them seen just once; the ten biggest clones take up about 2.2%. The sequenced material came from PBMCs. The receptors come from a woman aged 45 to 65 in good health and CMV-seronegative.

V is TRBV30 and J is TRBJ1-3, with no clear D. With 0 bases removed from V and 3 bases from J, the gap between germline ends came to 6 bases. There are 13 residues in the CDR3. Looked up from germline, CDR1 is GTSNPN and CDR2 is SVGIG (reference sequence). The CDR3 protein is CAWSVVGGNTIYF. The CDR3 coding sequence is TGTGCCTGGAGTGTCGTCGGTGGAAACACCATATATTTT.

The chain uses TRBV7-2 and TRBJ2-7, with D unclear. Germline assignment: CDR1 SGHTA and CDR2 FQGNSA. The CDR3 consists of 12 residues. Trimming shortened V by 5 bases and J by 11 bases, and 16 bases separated the two germline ends. CDR3 amino acids: CASSTQDGFKYF. Written as DNA, the CDR3 is TGTGCCAGCAGCACCCAGGATGGATTCAAGTACTTC.

This chain connects TRBV2 to TRBJ2-5; 7 bases are a match to TRBD1. TRBJ2-7 explains the end of the DNA better; the J call may be wrong. The CDR3 extends over 14 amino acids. The germline V gene has CDR1 SNHLY and CDR2 FYNNEI. The CDR3 DNA follows: TGTGCCAGCAGTGAGGACAGGCAGGGCTACGAGCAGTACTTC. Encoded protein: CASSEDRQGYEQYF.

This clone has just one count. The chain combines TRBV18 with TRBJ2-2; the D gene is possibly TRBD1 (6 bases). The CDR3 loop spans 15 amino acids. V lost 6 bases and J 1 base, leaving 12 bases between the germline ends. In germline, CDR1 is KGHSH, CDR2 LQKENI. CDR3 sequence: CASSSGTLNTGELFF. The DNA for the CDR3 is TGTGCCAGCTCTTCCGGGACACTGAACACCGGGGAGCTGTTTTTT.

V is TRBV18 and J is TRBJ2-6, with TRBD1 matching over 7 bases. From germline, CDR1 is KGHSH and CDR2 LQKENI. The V gene end was trimmed by 6 bases and the J gene end by 4 bases; junction bases not matched to a gene: 9. CDR3 length equals 16 residues. CDR3 in DNA: TGTGCCAGCTCGTCAGACAGGGTTGTCGGGGCCAACGTCCTGACTTTC. Its protein product is CASSSDRVVGANVLTF.

The V gene is TRBV5-1, the J gene TRBJ1-4, with 7 bases matching TRBD1. Per the germline V gene, CDR1 is SGHRS and CDR2 is YFSETQ. J was trimmed by 10 bases and V by 3 bases; bases with no gene match: 15. This CDR3 is built from 16 residues. The CDR3 DNA is TGCGCCAGCAGCTATGAAGGGGGCGCATTGGGTGGAAAACTGTTTTTT. Residues: CASSYEGGALGGKLFF.

J is TRBJ2-1 and V is TRBV6-1; TRBD2 agrees at 9 bases. Germline assignment: CDR1 MNHNS and CDR2 SASEGT. Trimming cost V 2 bases and J 7 bases; bases outside gene matches: 6. The CDR3 totals 15 residues. The CDR3 coding sequence is TGTGCCAGCAGTGAATGGAGCGGGAGGCTTAATGAGCAGTTCTTC. Translated: CASSEWSGRLNEQFF.

This clone was observed a handful of times. V usage is TRBV15 and J usage is TRBJ2-4; D is uncertain. The CDR3 totals 16 residues. The V and J ends lost 5 bases and 4 bases respectively, with 18 bases between them. The germline CDR1 and CDR2 sequences are LNHNV and YYDKDF (reference sequence). CDR3: CATSQSVARAKNIQYF. The CDR3 DNA reads TGTGCCACCAGCCAGAGCGTAGCCCGCGCGAAAAACATTCAGTACTTC.

The chain is built from TRBV5-4 and TRBJ2-7, with 12 bases aligning to TRBD2. CDR1 is SGHNT and CDR2 is YYREEE in the germline V gene (reference sequence). Trimming at V came to 2 bases and at J to 2 bases, leaving 2 bases not matched to a gene. This CDR3 is 15 amino acids long. In DNA form, the CDR3 reads TGTGCCAGCAGCTTAGGACTAGCGGGAACCTACGAGCAGTACTTC. Translation: CASSLGLAGTYEQYF. Full variable domain (missing parts from reference TRBV5-4 and TRBJ2-7): ETGVTQSPTHLIKTRGQQVTLRCSSQSGHNTVSWYQQALGQGPQFIFQYYREEENGRGNFPPRFSGLQFPNYSSELNVNALELDDSALYLCASSLGLAGTYEQYFGPGTRLTVT.

The J gene is TRBJ2-7, the V gene TRBV14; 9 nucleotides match TRBD1. Trimming removed 3 bases from V and 2 bases from J; junction bases left unmatched: 2. The germline V gene has CDR1 SGHDN and CDR2 FVKESK. The CDR3 loop spans 14 amino acids. The CDR3 sequence: CASSHRTGAYEQYF. In DNA form, the CDR3 reads TGTGCCAGCAGCCACCGGACAGGGGCCTACGAGCAGTACTTC. Variable domain in full (rest from reference TRBV14 and TRBJ2-7): EAGVTQFPSHSVIEKGQTVTLRCDPISGHDNLYWYRRVMGKEIKFLLHFVKESKQDESGMPNNRFLAERTGGTYSTLKVQPAELEDSGVYFCASSHRTGAYEQYFGPGTRLTVT.

This clone was recorded once. In nucleotides, the CDR3 is TGTGCCAGCAGCCCCCCGGACAGGGAAGTGGACGAGCAGTACTTC. Translation: CASSPPDREVDEQYF. The V and J genes are TRBV7-3 and TRBJ2-7; TRBD1 aligns across 8 bases. J was trimmed by 5 bases and V by 5 bases; bases with no gene match: 11. Germline values: CDR1 SGHTA, CDR2 FQGTGA. This CDR3 comprises 15 residues. The entire variable domain, with the rest obtained from reference TRBV7-3 and TRBJ2-7, is as follows: GAGVSQTPSNKVTEKGKYVELRCDPISGHTALYWYRQSLGQGPEFLIYFQGTGAADDSGLPNDRFFAVRPEGSVSTLKIQRTERGDSAVYLCASSPPDREVDEQYFGPGTRLTVT.

The genes are TRBV18 and TRBJ2-3, with 14 bases aligning to TRBD2. The trim removed 2 bases at V and 4 bases at J, leaving 5 bases unmatched. There are 17 residues in the CDR3. Per the germline V gene, CDR1 is KGHSH and CDR2 is LQKENI. The CDR3 sequence: CASSPLGTSGSSDTQYF. The CDR3 bases are TGTGCCAGCTCACCATTAGGGACTAGCGGGAGTTCAGATACGCAGTATTTT.

This chain links TRBV27 with TRBJ2-7; D remains ambiguous. The CDR3 covers 14 residues. Germline CDR1 is MNHEY and CDR2 is SMNVEV (reference sequence). V lost 8 bases to trimming and J lost 5 bases, with 19 bases between them. CDR3 bases: TGTGCCAGCGGCCTCGGAGCAGTCGGCAACGAGCAGTACTTC. Its protein product is CASGLGAVGNEQYF.

This chain links TRBV5-5 with TRBJ1-1; 9 nucleotides line up with TRBD1. Germline lookup yields CDR1 SGHKS and CDR2 YYEKEE (reference sequence). J was trimmed by 1 base and V by 7 bases; bases with no gene match: 5. CDR3 length: 14 residues. DNA of the CDR3: TGTGCCAGCGGGGGGACAGGGAGGAACACTGAAGCTTTCTTT. Its protein is CASGGTGRNTEAFF.

V is TRBV12-5 and J is TRBJ2-5; 7 nucleotides line up with TRBD1. The V segment lost 4 bases and the J segment 3 bases; nucleotides outside the gene matches: 11. The CDR3 loop spans 16 amino acids. Germline V gene sequence: CDR1 LGHNT, CDR2 FRNRAP. CDR3 region: CASGYTDRDGEETQYF. The DNA of the CDR3 is TGTGCTAGTGGTTATACTGACAGGGACGGGGAAGAGACCCAGTACTTC.

This chain joins TRBV6-1 and TRBJ2-3; 11 bases align to TRBD2. The V and J ends lost 3 bases and 8 bases, in that order; junction bases with no gene match: 10. The CDR3 runs to 16 residues. Germline lookup yields CDR1 MNHNS and CDR2 SASEGT. The CDR3 protein is CASSEALAGGRGTQYF. DNA of the CDR3: TGTGCCAGCAGTGAGGCTCTAGCGGGAGGAAGAGGTACGCAGTATTTT.

This clone has more than one count but fewer than ten. The chain uses TRBV2 and TRBJ1-6, with 9 bases identical to TRBD1. V gave up 1 base and J gave up 6 bases; unmatched junction bases: 1. The CDR3 spans 15 residues. Germline V lookup: CDR1 SNHLY, CDR2 FYNNEI. The CDR3 DNA reads as TGTGCCAGCAGTGAAGGGACAGGGGTTAATTCACCCCTCCACTTT. This sequence encodes CASSEGTGVNSPLHF. Complete variable domain (other parts from reference TRBV2 and TRBJ1-6): EPEVTQTPSHQVTQMGQEVILRCVPISNHLYFYWYRQILGQKVEFLVSFYNNEISEKSEIFDDQFSVERPDGSNFTLKIRSTKLEDSAMYFCASSEGTGVNSPLHFGNGTRLTVT.

The V call is TRBV15, the J call TRBJ1-1; D is undetermined. From germline, CDR1 is LNHNV and CDR2 YYDKDF (reference sequence). Trimming left V 0 bases short and J 7 bases short, with 9 bases between. The CDR3 is 13 amino acids. For the CDR3, the DNA is TGTGCCACCAGCAGAGATTTCTCTAGTGAAGCTTTCTTT. Translating gives CATSRDFSSEAFF. Based on the CDR3 plus reference TRBV15 and TRBJ1-1, the full variable domain is DAMVIQNPRYQVTQFGKPVTLSCSQTLNHNVMYWYQQKSSQAPKLLFHYYDKDFNNEADTPDNFQSRRPNTSFCFLDIRSPGLGDTAMYLCATSRDFSSEAFFGQGTRLTVV.

This chain links TRBV25-1 with TRBJ2-1; possibly TRBD2 for D (5 bases). Germline CDR1 MGHDK, CDR2 SYGVNS. The CDR3 covers 13 residues. Trimming removed 6 bases from V and 5 bases from J, with 11 bases in between. The CDR3 reads CASRDSANNEQFF. In DNA, the CDR3 is TGTGCCAGCAGGGATAGCGCTAACAATGAGCAGTTCTTC.

This clone occurred once. The J gene is TRBJ1-5, the V gene TRBV11-2; D remains ambiguous. The V and J ends lost 5 bases and 4 bases respectively, with 18 bases between them. The germline CDR1 and CDR2 sequences are SGHAT and FQNNGV. CDR3 length: 16 amino acids. In nucleotides, the CDR3 is TGTGCCAGCAGCCCCCGAGCAGGAGGTTATAATCAGCCCCAGCATTTT. Its protein product is CASSPRAGGYNQPQHF.

The chain carries TRBV7-9 and TRBJ1-3; D is undetermined. Germline V lookup: CDR1 SEHNR, CDR2 FQNEAQ (reference sequence). CDR3 length: 14 residues. The V gene lost 0 bases and the J gene lost 7 bases, with 10 bases spanning the gap. CDR3 sequence (DNA): TGTGCCAGCAGCTTAGCGCAGGTTTGGAACACCATATATTTT. The encoded protein is CASSLAQVWNTIYF.

This clone was observed once. V usage is TRBV5-6 and J usage is TRBJ1-3, with 7 nucleotides matching TRBD1. Trimming removed 4 bases from V and 3 bases from J; junction bases left unmatched: 7. CDR3 length: 15 amino acids. CDR1 SGHDT and CDR2 YYEEEE come from the germline V gene. The CDR3 protein is CASSLEGGYGNTIYF. The CDR3 region has the DNA TGTGCCAGCAGCCTAGAAGGGGGCTATGGAAACACCATATATTTT.

This clone is a singleton in its sample. V usage is TRBV7-8 and J usage is TRBJ2-1, with 14 positions matching TRBD2. Germline V CDR1 and CDR2: SGHVS, FQNEAQ. V gave up 5 bases and J gave up 7 bases; unmatched junction bases: 7. This CDR3 is 16 amino acids long. The CDR3 DNA follows: TGTGCCAGCAGCGCTGCCGGGACTAGCGGGAGAAATGAGCAGTTCTTC. As protein: CASSAAGTSGRNEQFF.

The chain couples TRBV25-1 to TRBJ2-1; TRBD2 matches at 7 bases. Trimming took 1 base from V and 11 from J; bases not matched to a gene: 8. The CDR3 runs 14 residues. Germline-derived CDR1 and CDR2 are MGHDK and SYGVNS. The CDR3, as DNA: TGTGCCAGCAGTGAATTTGCTAGCGGAGGGAAGCAGTTCTTC. Its protein is CASSEFASGGKQFF.

Written as DNA, the CDR3 is TGTGCCAGCAGAGGACAGGGGAATTCCTACGAGCAGTACTTC. Protein product: CASRGQGNSYEQYF. The V call is TRBV6-6, the J call TRBJ2-7; 9 bases agree with TRBD1. V trimming: 6 bases; J trimming: 1 base; junction bases outside the gene matches: 4. From germline, CDR1 is MNHNY and CDR2 SVGAGI (reference sequence). The CDR3 is 14 amino acids.